This T cell receptor (beta chain) was documented in a study of T cell clonality in common variable immunodeficiency. About this clone itself: What it recognizes is unknown. The read terminates 3 residues ahead of where the CDR3 ends, so the germline J gene completes it.

Study-level results: Reportedly, TCR beta sequences from common variable immunodeficiency showed fewer deletions and N-nucleotide insertions. CVID subjects showed higher TCRbeta clonality than healthy controls.

Both groups were predominantly of Caucasian heritage. Blood samples were heparinized, about 4.5 to 9 ml per donor. Using immunoSEQ multiplex PCR, the repertoire was profiled, and TCRdb retains in-frame clones only, with some absent. The record shows about 39,000 clones for this sample, with no singletons present. Per germline, CDR1 PRHDT and CDR2 FYEKMQ (reference sequence). The length of the CDR3 is 18 residues. Specimen: peripheral blood mononuclear cells. This chain connects TRBV13 to TRBJ1-4; no clear D gene. This sequence was found in a person aged 18-69 years in good health. CDR3 residues: CASSSPGVSGSYNSPLFF. The sequenced CDR3 bases are TGTGCCAGCAGCTCCCCCGGCGTTAGCGGGTCCTATAATTCACCA.